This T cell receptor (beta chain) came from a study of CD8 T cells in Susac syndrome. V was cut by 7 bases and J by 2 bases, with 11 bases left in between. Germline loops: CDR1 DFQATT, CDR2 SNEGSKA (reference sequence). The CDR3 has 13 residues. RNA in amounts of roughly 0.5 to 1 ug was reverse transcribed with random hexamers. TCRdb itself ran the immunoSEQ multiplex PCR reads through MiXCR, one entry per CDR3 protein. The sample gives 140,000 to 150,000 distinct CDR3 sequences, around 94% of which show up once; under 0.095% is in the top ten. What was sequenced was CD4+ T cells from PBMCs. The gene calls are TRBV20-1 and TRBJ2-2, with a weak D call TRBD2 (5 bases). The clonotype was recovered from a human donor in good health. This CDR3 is CSVSSVNTGELFF. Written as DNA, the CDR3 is TGCAGTGTCAGTAGCGTTAACACCGGGGAGCTGTTTTTT.